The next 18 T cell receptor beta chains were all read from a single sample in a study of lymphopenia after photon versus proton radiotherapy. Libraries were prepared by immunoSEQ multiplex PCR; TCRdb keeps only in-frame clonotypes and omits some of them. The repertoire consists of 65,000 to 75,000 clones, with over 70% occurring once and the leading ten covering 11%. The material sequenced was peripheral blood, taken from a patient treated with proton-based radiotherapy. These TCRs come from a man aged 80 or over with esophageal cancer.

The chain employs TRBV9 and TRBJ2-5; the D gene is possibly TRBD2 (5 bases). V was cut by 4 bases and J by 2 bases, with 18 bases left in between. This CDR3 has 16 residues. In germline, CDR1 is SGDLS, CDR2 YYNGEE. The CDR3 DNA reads TGTGCCAGCAGCCCCGGGGTGGCGGACCATCAAGAGACCCAGTACTTC. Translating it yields CASSPGVADHQETQYF.

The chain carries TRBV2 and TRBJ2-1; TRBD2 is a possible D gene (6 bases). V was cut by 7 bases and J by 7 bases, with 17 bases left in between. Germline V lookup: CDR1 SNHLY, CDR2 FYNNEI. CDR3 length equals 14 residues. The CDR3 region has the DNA TGTGCCAGCAAGAGCGATGGGGGGTCGAATGAGCAGTTCTTC. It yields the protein CASKSDGGSNEQFF.

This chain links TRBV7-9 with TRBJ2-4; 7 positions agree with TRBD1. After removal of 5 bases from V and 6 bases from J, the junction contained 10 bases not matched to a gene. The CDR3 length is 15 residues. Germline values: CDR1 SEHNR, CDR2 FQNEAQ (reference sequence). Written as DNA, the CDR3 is TGTGCCAGCAGCCCGCCGGGGACAGCGCTAAACATTCAGTACTTC. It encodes CASSPPGTALNIQYF.

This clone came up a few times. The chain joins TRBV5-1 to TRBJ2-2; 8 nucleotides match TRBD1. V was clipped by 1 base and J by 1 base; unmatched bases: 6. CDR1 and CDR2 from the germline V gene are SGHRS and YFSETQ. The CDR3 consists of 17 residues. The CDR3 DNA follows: TGCGCCAGCAGCTTGAGTAGCAGGGGGCTGAACACCGGGGAGCTGTTTTTT. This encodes CASSLSSRGLNTGELFF.

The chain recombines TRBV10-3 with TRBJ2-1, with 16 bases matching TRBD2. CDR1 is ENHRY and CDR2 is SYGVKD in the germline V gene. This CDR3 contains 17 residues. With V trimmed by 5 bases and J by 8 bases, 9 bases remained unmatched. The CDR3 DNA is TGTGCCATCAGTACCGCCGGGACTAGCGGGAGGGTTTATGAGCAGTTCTTC. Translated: CAISTAGTSGRVYEQFF.

CDR3 in DNA: TGCGCCAGCAGCTTAACAGGGGGCTGGGATGAAGCTTTCTTT. Its translation: CASSLTGGWDEAFF. The genes are TRBV5-1 and TRBJ1-1; 9 nucleotides match TRBD1. The germline V gene encodes CDR1 SGHRS and CDR2 YFSETQ. Trimming at V came to 2 bases and at J to 7 bases, leaving 6 bases not matched to a gene. The CDR3 spans 14 residues.

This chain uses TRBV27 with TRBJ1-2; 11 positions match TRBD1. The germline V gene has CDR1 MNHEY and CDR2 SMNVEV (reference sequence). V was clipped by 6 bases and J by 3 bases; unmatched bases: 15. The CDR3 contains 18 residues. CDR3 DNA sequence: TGTGCCAGCAGCTTTAACCCCTGGGGACAGGGGGTTCACTATGGCTACACCTTC. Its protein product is CASSFNPWGQGVHYGYTF.

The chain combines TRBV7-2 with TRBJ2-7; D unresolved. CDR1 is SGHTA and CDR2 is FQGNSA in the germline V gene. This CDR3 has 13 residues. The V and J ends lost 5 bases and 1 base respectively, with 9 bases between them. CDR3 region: CASSLDSSYEQYF. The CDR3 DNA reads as TGTGCCAGCAGCCTCGACTCTTCCTACGAGCAGTACTTC.

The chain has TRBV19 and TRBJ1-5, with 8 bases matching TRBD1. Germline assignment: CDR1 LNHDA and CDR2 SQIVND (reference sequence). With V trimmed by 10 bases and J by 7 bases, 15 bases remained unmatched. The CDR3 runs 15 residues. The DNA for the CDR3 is TGTGCCACCCTTCCGACAGGGGAGGGGGGGCAGCCCCAGCATTTT. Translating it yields CATLPTGEGGQPQHF. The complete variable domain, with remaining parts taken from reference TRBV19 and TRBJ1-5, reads DGGITQSPKYLFRKEGQNVTLSCEQNLNHDAMYWYRQDPGQGLRLIYYSQIVNDFQKGDIAEGYSVSREKKESFPLTVTSAQKNPTAFYLCATLPTGEGGQPQHFGDGTRLSIL.

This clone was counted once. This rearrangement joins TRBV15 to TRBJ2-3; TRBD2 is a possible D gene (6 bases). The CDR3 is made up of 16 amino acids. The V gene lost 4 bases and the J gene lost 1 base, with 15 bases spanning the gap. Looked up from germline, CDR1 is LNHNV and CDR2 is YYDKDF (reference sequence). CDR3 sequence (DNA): TGTGCCACCAGCAATGGGCGGGGTCTAGGCACAGATACGCAGTATTTT. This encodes CATSNGRGLGTDTQYF.

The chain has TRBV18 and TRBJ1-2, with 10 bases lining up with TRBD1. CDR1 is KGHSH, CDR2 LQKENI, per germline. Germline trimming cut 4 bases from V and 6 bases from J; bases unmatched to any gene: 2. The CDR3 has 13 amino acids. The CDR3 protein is CASSRTGGNGYTF. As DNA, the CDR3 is TGTGCCAGCTCACGGACAGGGGGGAATGGCTACACCTTC.

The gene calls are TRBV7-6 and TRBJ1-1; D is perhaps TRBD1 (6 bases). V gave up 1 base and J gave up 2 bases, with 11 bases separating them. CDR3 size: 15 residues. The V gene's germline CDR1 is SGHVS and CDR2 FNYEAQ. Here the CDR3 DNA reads TGTGCCAGCAGCTTAGTTTCAGGGGCTAACACTGAAGCTTTCTTT. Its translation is CASSLVSGANTEAFF.

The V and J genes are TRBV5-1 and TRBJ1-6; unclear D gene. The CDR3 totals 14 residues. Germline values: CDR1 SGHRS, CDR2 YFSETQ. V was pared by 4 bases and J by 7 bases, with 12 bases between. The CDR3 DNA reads TGCGCCAGCAGCCCAATACCCCGGAATTCACCCCTCCACTTT. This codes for CASSPIPRNSPLHF. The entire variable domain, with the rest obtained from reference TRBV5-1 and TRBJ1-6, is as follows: KAGVTQTPRYLIKTRGQQVTLSCSPISGHRSVSWYQQTPGQGLQFLFEYFSETQRNKGNFPGRFSGRQFSNSRSEMNVSTLELGDSALYLCASSPIPRNSPLHFGNGTRLTVT.

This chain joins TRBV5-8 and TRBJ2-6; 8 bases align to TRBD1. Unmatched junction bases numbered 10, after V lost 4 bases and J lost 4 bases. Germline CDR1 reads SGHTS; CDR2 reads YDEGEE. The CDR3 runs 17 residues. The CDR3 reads CASSTRQGTTGANVLTF. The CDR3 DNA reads TGTGCCAGCAGCACCCGACAGGGGACGACCGGGGCCAACGTCCTGACTTTC.

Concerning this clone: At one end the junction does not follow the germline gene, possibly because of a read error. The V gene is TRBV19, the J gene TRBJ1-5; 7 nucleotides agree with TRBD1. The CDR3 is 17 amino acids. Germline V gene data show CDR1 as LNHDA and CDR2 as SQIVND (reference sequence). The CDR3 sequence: CATSIGGSGTENQPQHF. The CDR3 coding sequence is TGTGCCACTAGTATAGGAGGCTCGGGGACAGAGAATCAGCCCCAGCATTTT.

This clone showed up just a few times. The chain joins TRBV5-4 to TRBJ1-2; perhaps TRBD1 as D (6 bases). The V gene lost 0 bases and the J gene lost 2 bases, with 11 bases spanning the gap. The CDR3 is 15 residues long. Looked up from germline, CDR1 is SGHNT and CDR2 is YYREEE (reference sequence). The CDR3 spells CASSLEGGHNYGYTF. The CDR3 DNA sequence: TGTGCCAGCAGCTTGGAAGGGGGTCACAACTATGGCTACACCTTC. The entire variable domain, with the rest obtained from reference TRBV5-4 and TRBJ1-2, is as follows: ETGVTQSPTHLIKTRGQQVTLRCSSQSGHNTVSWYQQALGQGPQFIFQYYREEENGRGNFPPRFSGLQFPNYSSELNVNALELDDSALYLCASSLEGGHNYGYTFGSGTRLTVV.

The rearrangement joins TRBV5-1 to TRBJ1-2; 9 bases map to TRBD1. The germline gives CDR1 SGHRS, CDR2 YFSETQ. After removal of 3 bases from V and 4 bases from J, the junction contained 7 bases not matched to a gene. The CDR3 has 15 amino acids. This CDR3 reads CASSSQTGGPYGYTF. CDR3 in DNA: TGCGCCAGCAGCTCGCAAACAGGGGGCCCCTATGGCTACACCTTC.

The CDR3 bases are TGCGCCACCTCCGGGACTAGCGGGAGGGGCTACAATGAGCAGTTCTTC. Amino acid sequence: CATSGTSGRGYNEQFF. The chain joins TRBV4-1 to TRBJ2-1; 16 bases align to TRBD2. The CDR3 spans 16 residues. Germline-derived CDR1 and CDR2 are MGHRA and YSYEKL. Losses at the gene ends were 10 bases for V and 3 bases for J; bases not matched to a gene: 6.